The next 14 T cell receptor beta chains were all read from a single sample in a study of cytomegalovirus exposure and HLA in healthy donors. The PCR employed 60 Vbeta primers together with 13 Jbeta primers. TCRdb's table, derived via immunoSEQ multiplex PCR, lists solely in-frame clones and lacks some. The table lists around 100,000 clones, with about 3% in the top ten. Source material: PBMCs. These TCRs come from a man aged 40-49 years in good health and CMV-seronegative.

The chain is built from TRBV27 and TRBJ2-1; 11 bases line up with TRBD2. Germline loops: CDR1 MNHEY, CDR2 SMNVEV (reference sequence). The CDR3 totals 14 residues. V trimming: 5 bases; J trimming: 6 bases; junction bases outside the gene matches: 3. The CDR3 loop reads CASSTSGSINEQFF. In nucleotides, the CDR3 is TGTGCCAGCAGTACTAGCGGGAGCATCAATGAGCAGTTCTTC.

Written as DNA, the CDR3 is TGTGCCAGCAGCTCCTACAGGGGGTTGAACACTGAAGCTTTCTTT. Encoded protein: CASSSYRGLNTEAFF. The chain uses TRBV11-2 and TRBJ1-1; TRBD1 matches at 8 bases. The CDR3 runs to 15 residues. The ends lost 4 bases at V and 0 bases at J; junction bases unmatched: 4. Germline CDR1 is SGHAT and CDR2 is FQNNGV.

This chain joins TRBV30 and TRBJ2-2, with D tentatively TRBD1 (6 bases). The V end lost 3 bases, the J end lost 0 bases, and 8 bases lay between the germline ends. The CDR3 is 14 residues long. Germline V gives CDR1 GTSNPN, CDR2 SVGIG (reference sequence). Written as DNA, the CDR3 is TGTGCCTGGAGGGGACAAGCGAACACCGGGGAGCTGTTTTTT. Translation: CAWRGQANTGELFF.

The genes are TRBV7-7 and TRBJ2-3, with TRBD2 identical over 12 bases. After removal of 5 bases from V and 3 bases from J, the junction contained 3 bases not matched to a gene. CDR3 length: 15 residues. Germline CDR1 is SSHAT and CDR2 is FNYEAQ (reference sequence). The CDR3 DNA follows: TGTGCCAGCAGCCGACTAGCGGGAGCTACAGATACGCAGTATTTT. Its translation: CASSRLAGATDTQYF.

The rearrangement links TRBV28 to TRBJ2-7; 12 nucleotides align to TRBD1. The V and J ends lost 4 bases and 5 bases, in that order; junction bases with no gene match: 6. The length of the CDR3 is 15 residues. Germline V CDR1 and CDR2: MDHEN, SYDVKM. DNA for the CDR3: TGTGCCAGCAGTTCGGCCGGGACAGGGGGCCACGAGCAGTACTTC. Its translation is CASSSAGTGGHEQYF.

This chain uses TRBV19 with TRBJ2-1; D unresolved. The CDR3 extends over 10 amino acids. The ends were cut back, 11 bases at V and 9 bases at J, with 11 bases in the middle. The germline gives CDR1 LNHDA, CDR2 SQIVND (reference sequence). This CDR3 is CASLSPEQFF. The CDR3 DNA is TGTGCCTCCCTCAGTCCTGAGCAGTTCTTC.

The genes are TRBV18 and TRBJ2-7; 7 bases fit TRBD1. This CDR3 has 14 residues. Germline V gives CDR1 KGHSH, CDR2 LQKENI. J gave up 0 bases and V 3 bases, and 2 bases lay outside the gene matches. Written as DNA, the CDR3 is TGTGCCAGCTCACCCTCAGGGGGCTCCTACGAGCAGTACTTC. Translation: CASSPSGGSYEQYF. The variable domain in full, with the rest retrieved from reference TRBV18 and TRBJ2-7, is NAGVMQNPRHLVRRRGQEARLRCSPMKGHSHVYWYRQLPEEGLKFMVYLQKENIIDESGMPKERFSAEFPKEGPSILRIQQVVRGDSAAYFCASSPSGGSYEQYFGPGTRLTVT.

The rearrangement joins TRBV28 to TRBJ2-1; possibly TRBD1 for D (6 bases). Looked up from germline, CDR1 is MDHEN and CDR2 is SYDVKM. CDR3 length: 13 amino acids. V lost 7 bases to trimming and J lost 7 bases, with 14 bases between them. The CDR3 DNA follows: TGTGCCAGCACCAAGGACAGCCTTAATGAGCAGTTCTTC. As protein: CASTKDSLNEQFF. Variable domain in full (rest from reference TRBV28 and TRBJ2-1): DVKVTQSSRYLVKRTGEKVFLECVQDMDHENMFWYRQDPGLGLRLIYFSYDVKMKEKGDIPEGYSVSREKKERFSLILESASTNQTSMYLCASTKDSLNEQFFGPGTRLTVL.

J is TRBJ2-2 and V is TRBV29-1; TRBD1 aligns across 8 bases. After removal of 6 bases from V and 1 base from J, the junction contained 4 bases not matched to a gene. The CDR3 is made up of 14 amino acids. From germline, CDR1 is SQVTM and CDR2 ANQGSEA. CDR3 residues: CSVLGQVNTGELFF. The CDR3 DNA reads as TGCAGCGTCTTGGGACAGGTGAACACCGGGGAGCTGTTTTTT.

The CDR3 region has the DNA TGTGCCAGCAGCCGGGGACTAGCGGGGAATGAGCAGTTCTTC. Translating gives CASSRGLAGNEQFF. The V call is TRBV16, the J call TRBJ2-1, with 13 bases fitting TRBD2. The V segment lost 4 bases and the J segment 7 bases; nucleotides outside the gene matches: 1. The CDR3 is 14 amino acids. CDR1 is KGHSY and CDR2 is FQNENV in the germline V gene. The variable domain in full, with the rest retrieved from reference TRBV16 and TRBJ2-1, is GEEVAQTPKHLVRGEGQKAKLYCAPIKGHSYVFWYQQVLKNEFKFLISFQNENVFDETGMPKERFSAKCLPNSPCSLEIQATKLEDSAVYFCASSRGLAGNEQFFGPGTRLTVL.

J is TRBJ1-6 and V is TRBV30; 8 bases line up with TRBD1. Germline CDR1 GTSNPN, CDR2 SVGIG (reference sequence). V shed 3 bases and J 4 bases; nucleotides not matched to a gene: 2. The CDR3 has 14 amino acids. The DNA of the CDR3 is TGTGCCTGGAGGGGGGACAGGTATAATTCACCCCTCCACTTT. Its protein is CAWRGDRYNSPLHF.

CDR3 sequence: CASSLATGNTGELFF. In nucleotides, the CDR3 is TGCGCCAGCAGCTTGGCAACAGGGAACACCGGGGAGCTGTTTTTT. This sequence joins TRBV5-1 and TRBJ2-2, with a weak D call TRBD1 (5 bases). There are 15 residues in the CDR3. V lost 0 bases and J 1 base, leaving 7 bases between the germline ends. CDR1 and CDR2 from the germline V gene are SGHRS and YFSETQ. The complete variable domain, with remaining parts taken from reference TRBV5-1 and TRBJ2-2, reads KAGVTQTPRYLIKTRGQQVTLSCSPISGHRSVSWYQQTPGQGLQFLFEYFSETQRNKGNFPGRFSGRQFSNSRSEMNVSTLELGDSALYLCASSLATGNTGELFFGEGSRLTVL.

The chain is built from TRBV11-2 and TRBJ2-5; TRBD1 might be the D (6 bases). Matching the DNA end better, TRBJ2-7 makes the J call doubtful. CDR1 is SGHAT and CDR2 is FQNNGV in the germline V gene. The CDR3 sequence is 15 residues long. DNA for the CDR3: TGTGCCAGCTCCTTGAATCGACAGGACTCCTACGAGCAGTACTTC. Translating it yields CASSLNRQDSYEQYF.

The chain joins TRBV6-5 to TRBJ2-2; a possible D gene is TRBD1 (5 bases). In germline, CDR1 is MNHEY, CDR2 SVGAGI. The CDR3 loop spans 15 amino acids. V lost 5 bases to trimming and J lost 1 base, with 11 bases between them. Here the CDR3 reads CASSKIDRNTGELFF. CDR3 bases: TGTGCCAGCAGTAAAATAGACAGGAACACCGGGGAGCTGTTTTTT.